The present TCR beta chain was sequenced within a study of blood T cell repertoires in COVID-19. Assay: immunoSEQ multiplex PCR; the TCRdb copy retains only in-frame clones and omits some. The table records around 79,000 clones, 88% of them present only once. The CDR3 has 15 amino acids. CDR1 and CDR2 (germline): LGHDT, YNNKEL (reference sequence). Deletions cut 2 bases from V and 0 bases from J, with 8 bases between. The source is a human donor in a cohort sampled during active COVID-19. Sequences were obtained from peripheral blood. J is TRBJ1-5 and V is TRBV3-1 (or the pseudogene TRBV3-2); D is undetermined. The CDR3 loop reads CASSQSLDSNQPQHF. The CDR3 DNA reads TGTGCCAGCAGCCAAAGCTTAGATAGCAATCAGCCCCAGCATTTT.